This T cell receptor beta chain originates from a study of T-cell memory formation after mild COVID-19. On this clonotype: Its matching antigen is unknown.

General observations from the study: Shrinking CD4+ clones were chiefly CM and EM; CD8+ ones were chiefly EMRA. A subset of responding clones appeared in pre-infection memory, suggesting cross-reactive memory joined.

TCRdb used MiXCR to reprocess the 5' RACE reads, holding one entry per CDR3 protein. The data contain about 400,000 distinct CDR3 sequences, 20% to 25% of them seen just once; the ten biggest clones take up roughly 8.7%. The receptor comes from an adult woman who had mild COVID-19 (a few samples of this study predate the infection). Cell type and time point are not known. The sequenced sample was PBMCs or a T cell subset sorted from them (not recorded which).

CDR3 amino acids: CASSSQGLADTQYF. The CDR3 nucleotides are TGTGCCAGCAGCTCCCAGGGACTAGCGGATACGCAGTATTTT. The chain employs TRBV7-6 and TRBJ2-3; TRBD2 aligns across 10 bases. V lost 4 bases, J lost 6 bases, and 4 bases stayed unmatched. Germline V lookup: CDR1 SGHVS, CDR2 FNYEAQ. The CDR3 runs to 14 residues.